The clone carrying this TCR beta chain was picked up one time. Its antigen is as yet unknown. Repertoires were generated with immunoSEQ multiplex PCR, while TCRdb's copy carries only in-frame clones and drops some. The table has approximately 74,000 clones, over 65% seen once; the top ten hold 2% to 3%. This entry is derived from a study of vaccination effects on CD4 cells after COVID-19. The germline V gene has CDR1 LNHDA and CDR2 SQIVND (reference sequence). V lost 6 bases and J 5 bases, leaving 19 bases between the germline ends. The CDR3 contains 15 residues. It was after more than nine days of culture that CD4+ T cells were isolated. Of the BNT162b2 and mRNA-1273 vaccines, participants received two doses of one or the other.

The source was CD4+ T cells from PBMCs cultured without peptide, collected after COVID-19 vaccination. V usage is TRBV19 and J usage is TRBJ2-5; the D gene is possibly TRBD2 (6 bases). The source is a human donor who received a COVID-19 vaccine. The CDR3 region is CASRMGRRVEETQYF. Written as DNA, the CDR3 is TGTGCCAGTAGGATGGGTAGGAGGGTGGAGGAGACCCAGTACTTC. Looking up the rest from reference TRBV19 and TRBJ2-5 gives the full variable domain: DGGITQSPKYLFRKEGQNVTLSCEQNLNHDAMYWYRQDPGQGLRLIYYSQIVNDFQKGDIAEGYSVSREKKESFPLTVTSAQKNPTAFYLCASRMGRRVEETQYFGPGTRLLVL.